Listed below are T cell receptor beta chains from one sample, sequenced in a study of T cell responses to AZD1222 COVID-19 vaccine. Some clones are missing from TCRdb's copy, which holds only in-frame ones; the method was immunoSEQ multiplex PCR. The table lists about 110,000 clones, 92% of them singletons, with approximately 9.3% in the top ten. This specimen was peripheral blood, taken 28 days after the second AZD1222 dose. The origin of the receptors is an adult who received the AZD1222 COVID-19 vaccine. Both conserved end residues are part of each CDR3. The D gene is left open where the match is weak. Clone sizes are given selectively: once, few, many, or a class where the clone is expanded.

j_call,d_call,v_call,clone_size,cdr3_nt,cdr3_aa
TRBJ1-1,.,TRBV2,.,TGTGCCAGCAGTGGGGATAGCTATGAAGCTTTCTTT,CASSGDSYEAFF
TRBJ1-3,.,TRBV27,.,TGTGCCAGTTCAAGGGACGGTGGAAACACCATATATTTT,CASSRDGGNTIYF
TRBJ1-1,TRBD1,TRBV25-1,.,TGTGCCAGCAGTGATCCGGGACAGCTTACGGAAGCTTTCTTT,CASSDPGQLTEAFF
TRBJ2-5,.,TRBV30,.,TGTGCCTGGAGTCCTAGAGAGACCCAGTACTTC,CAWSPRETQYF
TRBJ2-7,TRBD1,TRBV25-1,.,TGTGCCAGCAGTCCACGGACAGGGCGACTAACGGGACGCGAGCAGTACTTC,CASSPRTGRLTGREQYF
TRBJ1-2,.,TRBV5-8,.,TGTGCCAGCAGCTTGTTGGGGAGCTATGGCTACACCTTC,CASSLLGSYGYTF
TRBJ1-6,.,TRBV27,.,TGTGCCAGCAGTTTAAGTGGCGGCTCACCCCTCCACTTT,CASSLSGGSPLHF
TRBJ2-1,.,TRBV28,.,TGTGCCAGCAGGCAACCGGGCCCCTACAATGAGCAGTTCTTC,CASRQPGPYNEQFF
TRBJ1-5,.,TRBV27,.,TGTGCCAGCAGGACTTTTAATCAGCCCCAGCATTTT,CASRTFNQPQHF
TRBJ2-7,.,TRBV24-1,.,TGTGCCACCAGTGGCTCAACCTACGAGCAGTACTTC,CATSGSTYEQYF
TRBJ1-1,.,TRBV12-5,.,TGTGCTAGTTCCCCCCAGGGTATTTATTACACTGAAGCTTTCTTT,CASSPQGIYYTEAFF
TRBJ2-7,.,TRBV10-3,.,TGTGCCATCAGTGACCCGAGAAGGGGCAGTACCTACGAGCAGTACTTC,CAISDPRRGSTYEQYF
TRBJ2-7,TRBD1,TRBV28,.,TGTGCCAGCAGTTTACAGGGGGCCAACGAGCAGTACTTC,CASSLQGANEQYF
TRBJ1-2,.,TRBV5-1,.,TGCGCCAGCAGCCTCGGGACTGGAAACTATGGCTACACCTTC,CASSLGTGNYGYTF
TRBJ1-2,TRBD1,TRBV4-2,.,TGTGCCAGCAGCCCTCCGACAGGGGGCAGTGGCTACACCTTC,CASSPPTGGSGYTF
TRBJ1-1,.,TRBV18,.,TGTGCCAGCTCACCACAGGGTTCGGCTGAAGCTTTCTTT,CASSPQGSAEAFF
TRBJ1-4,.,TRBV6-5,.,TGTGCCAGCAGTTACTCGACCCGGCAAGAAAAACTGTTTTTT,CASSYSTRQEKLFF
TRBJ2-7,TRBD1,TRBV9,.,TGTGCCAGCAGCGTAGGGGGACAGGGGGCTGACTACGAGCAGTACTTC,CASSVGGQGADYEQYF
TRBJ2-2,.,TRBV28,.,TGTGCCAGCAGAACCAACACCGGGGAGCTGTTTTTT,CASRTNTGELFF
TRBJ1-6,TRBD1,TRBV9,.,TGTGCCAGCAGCTCCCAGTTTACAGGGGTGGATTCACCCCTCCACTTT,CASSSQFTGVDSPLHF
TRBJ1-4,TRBD1,TRBV5-5,once,TGTGCCAGCACCTCCGGACAGGGGGCCGGGGAAAAACTGTTTTTT,CASTSGQGAGEKLFF
TRBJ2-7,.,TRBV28,.,TGTGCCAGCAGTTTCGGATACGAGCAGTACTTC,CASSFGYEQYF
TRBJ1-2,.,TRBV28,.,TGTGCCAGCAGTCCCGCCCGGGGCAGGTATGGCTACACCTTC,CASSPARGRYGYTF
TRBJ2-7,.,TRBV5-4,.,TGTGCCAGCAGCTTACAACAGGGCTCCTACGAGCAGTACTTC,CASSLQQGSYEQYF
TRBJ1-6,.,TRBV19,.,TGTGCCAGTAGTATATCGGATTCACCCCTCCACTTT,CASSISDSPLHF
TRBJ2-3,TRBD2,TRBV2,once,TGTGCCAGCAGTGAAATTTGGGGGACTAGCGGGAACACAGATACGCAGTATTTT,CASSEIWGTSGNTDTQYF
TRBJ2-3,TRBD2,TRBV7-9,.,TGTGCCAGCAGCTTACTAGCGGGAGGCACAGATACGCAGTATTTT,CASSLLAGGTDTQYF
TRBJ2-3,.,TRBV10-3,.,TGTGCCATCAGAGGACTATCGGCGGATACGCAGTATTTT,CAIRGLSADTQYF
TRBJ1-2,.,TRBV12-3/TRBV12-4,once,TGTGCCAGCAGTTTAGATTTTAACTATGGCTACACCTTC,CASSLDFNYGYTF
TRBJ2-5,.,TRBV20-1,.,TGCAGTGCCCGCAGAGAGACCCAGTACTTC,CSARRETQYF
TRBJ1-4,.,TRBV19,.,TGTGCCAGTAGTTTGCGGCCTAATGAAAAACTGTTTTTT,CASSLRPNEKLFF
TRBJ2-3,TRBD1,TRBV18,.,TGTGCCAGCTCACCAAGGACAGGGAGGACAGATACGCAGTATTTT,CASSPRTGRTDTQYF
TRBJ1-1,.,TRBV7-2,.,TGTGCCAGCAGCTTACGGGGCAGGGGCGGAAACACTGAAGCTTTCTTT,CASSLRGRGGNTEAFF
TRBJ2-6,.,TRBV19,.,TGTGCCAGTAGTATACGGGTCGGCCGGGGTGGGGCCAACGTCCTGACTTTC,CASSIRVGRGGANVLTF
TRBJ2-3,TRBD1,TRBV5-1,once,TGCGCCAGCAGCTTGTTAGGGACAGGGGGAGATACGCAGTATTTT,CASSLLGTGGDTQYF
TRBJ1-6,.,TRBV5-1,.,TGCGCCAGCACATCCGGGACATCCGATTCACCCCTCCACTTT,CASTSGTSDSPLHF
TRBJ1-5,.,TRBV28,few,TGTGCCAGCACCCCGAGAGTGGGGCGTGGCAATCAGCCCCAGCATTTT,CASTPRVGRGNQPQHF
TRBJ1-1,.,TRBV6-5,.,TGTGCCAGCAGAAACACAGTGAGAGCTTTCTTT,CASRNTVRAFF
TRBJ2-1,.,TRBV11-3,.,TGTGCCAGCAGCTTAGCCGGGACTGCCAATGAGCAGTTCTTC,CASSLAGTANEQFF
TRBJ2-1,TRBD2,TRBV5-1,.,TGCGCCAGCAGCTTTCAAGGACTAGACAATGAGCAGTTCTTC,CASSFQGLDNEQFF
TRBJ1-5,.,TRBV3-1/TRBV3-2,.,TGTGCCAGCAGCCAAGGCGGGGTAGGGCAGCCCCAGCATTTT,CASSQGGVGQPQHF
TRBJ2-1,.,TRBV9,.,TGTGCCAGCAGCGTAGGGCAGGGAGGCAATGAGCAGTTCTTC,CASSVGQGGNEQFF
TRBJ1-1,TRBD1,TRBV19,.,TGTGCCAGTAGCTCACAGGGGTCCAGGACTGAAGCTTTCTTT,CASSSQGSRTEAFF
TRBJ1-5,.,TRBV6-6,.,TGTGCCAGCGGAGCAGGGGAGGGCAATCAGCCCCAGCATTTT,CASGAGEGNQPQHF
TRBJ1-4,TRBD1,TRBV5-1,.,TGCGCCAGCAGCCGAGGGACAGGCGGAAATGAAAAACTGTTTTTT,CASSRGTGGNEKLFF
TRBJ2-3,TRBD2,TRBV5-1,.,TGCGCCAGCAGCTTGCTAGCGGGAGGGACGGGAGATACGCAGTATTTT,CASSLLAGGTGDTQYF
TRBJ2-1,.,TRBV6-2/TRBV6-3,.,TGTGCCAGCAGTTACGAGGGACACTCCTACAATGAGCAGTTCTTC,CASSYEGHSYNEQFF
TRBJ2-1,.,TRBV11-2,.,TGTGCCAGCAGCCCTATCTGGACCAACAATGAGCAGTTCTTC,CASSPIWTNNEQFF
TRBJ2-5,.,TRBV7-9,.,TGTGCCAGCAGCTTAAGGACAGACCACCAAGAGACCCAGTACTTC,CASSLRTDHQETQYF
TRBJ1-1,.,TRBV29-1,.,TGCAGCGACGGGGGGCTACTGAACACTGAAGCTTTCTTT,CSDGGLLNTEAFF
TRBJ2-7,TRBD2,TRBV28,.,TGTGCCAGCAGTCCCTGGGGGTCTAGCGGGAATGCCTACGAGCAGTACTTC,CASSPWGSSGNAYEQYF
TRBJ1-2,.,TRBV6-5,.,TGTGCCAGCAGTTACTCACGCCGCTTAGGAGGGAAGGGCTACACCTTC,CASSYSRRLGGKGYTF
TRBJ2-2,.,TRBV27,few,TGTGCCAGCAGCCTTGGGGGGGGCATCGGGGAGCTGTTTTTT,CASSLGGGIGELFF